The T cell receptor (beta chain) described here comes from a study of T-cell memory formation after mild COVID-19 (dated by TCRdb to about 2021). Regarding the research as a whole: Most TCR sequence clusters were specific to one of the two donors. T-cell clones expanding and contracting after mild COVID-19 in a couple of donors were tracked by longitudinal TCRalpha and TCRbeta repertoire sequencing. The cohort was made up of two young adult volunteers, one female and one male, who were previously healthy. Overall study outcomes, separate from this receptor: Only a couple of mild cases were covered in the study, and larger cohorts including severe cases with pre-infection samples were considered necessary. Clones contracting from day 15 to 85 had balanced CD4/CD8 phenotypes, while a second wave expanding from day 15 to 37 was biased towards CD4+. Whether the second-wave clones peaking on day 37 were SARS-CoV-2 specific was not confirmed. Some responding clones were detected in pre-infection memory, which suggested that pre-existing cross-reactive memory T cells had joined the SARS-CoV-2 response. Contracting CD4+ clones turned up mainly in the CM and EM memory subsets, whereas EMRA was where CD8+ clones were enriched.

Sequencing used an Illumina NovaSeq 6000. TCRalpha and TCRbeta cDNA libraries were constructed by 5'RACE with constant-segment primers, with sample barcodes and unique molecular identifiers being introduced. RNA was extracted from every sample with Trizol reagent. The libraries were amplified in two PCR steps, and the second step added a second sample barcode and Illumina TruSeq adapters. Sequencing of the libraries was done on an Illumina NovaSeq, producing 2 x 150 bp paired-end reads. Concerning the study's data processing: Demultiplexing of reads and collapsing into UMI-guided consensus sequences were performed with migec v1.2.7. Using mixcr v2.1.11, UMI consensuses were aligned to TRA and TRB V and J templates and then assembled into clonotypes. Clonotypes were classified as expanded or contracted when called significant by both edgeR and NoisET, with noise models trained on biological replicates. edgeR calls used a false discovery rate-adjusted p below 0.01 and a log2 fold-change threshold of 1. As an exploratory analysis of dynamics, max-normalized trajectories of the 1000 most abundant clonotypes were examined by PCA with hierarchical clustering. Separately sequenced CD4+ and CD8+ repertoires were used to assign a CD4 or CD8 phenotype to each responding clone. TCRdb applied fastp at Q25 and MiXCR to the public reads, then kept only in-frame beta chains. Identical CDR3 protein sequences are pooled into one entry, listed with their most common genes and DNA. TCRdb's processing, not the authors' own work, is the source of the V and J calls. This sample holds approximately 290,000 distinct CDR3 sequences; 15% to 20% were observed only once. Of the sample, roughly 21% falls within the top ten clones.

A few counts support this clonotype. Its antigen remains undetermined. Within one base of it there is no much larger clone, and no base qualities were kept. PBMCs were isolated by Ficoll-Paque density gradient centrifugation. The germline V gene (reference sequence) provides CDR1 SEHNR and CDR2 FQNEAQ. The CDR3 has 15 amino acids, counting the end cysteine and phenylalanine. The sequence is cut down to CDR3 DNA, 45 bases in frame from base 1. Trimming removed 2 bases from V and 7 bases from J; the gene matches leave 4 bases unexplained. The sequence came from a man between 18 and 35 years old who had mild COVID-19 (a few samples of this study predate the infection). The sample titles of this study are shuffled in the database, so cell type and time point are left out; the donor was told from shared clones. Sequencing was done on a sample of PBMCs or a T cell subset sorted from them (not recorded which). The chain is encoded by TRBV7-9 joined to TRBJ2-1, with TRBD1 matching 11 junction bases. Read as DNA, the sequence is TGTGCCAGCAGCTTATATCGGGACAGGGGGAATGAGCAGTTCTTC. Translation gives CASSLYRDRGNEQFF.